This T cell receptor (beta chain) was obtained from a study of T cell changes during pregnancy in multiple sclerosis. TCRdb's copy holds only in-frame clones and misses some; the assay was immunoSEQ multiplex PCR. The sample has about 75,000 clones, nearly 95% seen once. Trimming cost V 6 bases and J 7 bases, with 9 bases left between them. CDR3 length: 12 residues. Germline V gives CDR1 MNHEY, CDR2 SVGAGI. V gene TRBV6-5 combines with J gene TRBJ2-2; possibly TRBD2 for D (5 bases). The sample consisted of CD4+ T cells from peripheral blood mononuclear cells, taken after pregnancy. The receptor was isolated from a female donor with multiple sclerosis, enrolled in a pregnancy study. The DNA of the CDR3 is TGTGCCAGCAGCAAGGAGGACGGGGAGCTGTTTTTT. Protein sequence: CASSKEDGELFF.